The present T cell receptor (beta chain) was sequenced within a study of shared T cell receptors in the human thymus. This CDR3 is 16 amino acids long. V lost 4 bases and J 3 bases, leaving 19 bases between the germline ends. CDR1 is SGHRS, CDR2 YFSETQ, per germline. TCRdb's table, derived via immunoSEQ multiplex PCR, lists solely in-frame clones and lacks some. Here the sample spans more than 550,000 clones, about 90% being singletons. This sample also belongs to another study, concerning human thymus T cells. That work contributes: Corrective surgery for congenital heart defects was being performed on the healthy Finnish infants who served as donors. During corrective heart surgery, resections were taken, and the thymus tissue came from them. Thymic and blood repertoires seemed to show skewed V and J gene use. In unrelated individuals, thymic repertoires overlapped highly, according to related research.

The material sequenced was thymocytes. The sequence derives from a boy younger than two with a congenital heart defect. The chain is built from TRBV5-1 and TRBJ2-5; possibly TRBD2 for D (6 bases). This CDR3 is CASSPSGGWSKETQYF. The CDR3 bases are TGCGCCAGCAGCCCCAGTGGAGGGTGGTCAAAAGAGACCCAGTACTTC.